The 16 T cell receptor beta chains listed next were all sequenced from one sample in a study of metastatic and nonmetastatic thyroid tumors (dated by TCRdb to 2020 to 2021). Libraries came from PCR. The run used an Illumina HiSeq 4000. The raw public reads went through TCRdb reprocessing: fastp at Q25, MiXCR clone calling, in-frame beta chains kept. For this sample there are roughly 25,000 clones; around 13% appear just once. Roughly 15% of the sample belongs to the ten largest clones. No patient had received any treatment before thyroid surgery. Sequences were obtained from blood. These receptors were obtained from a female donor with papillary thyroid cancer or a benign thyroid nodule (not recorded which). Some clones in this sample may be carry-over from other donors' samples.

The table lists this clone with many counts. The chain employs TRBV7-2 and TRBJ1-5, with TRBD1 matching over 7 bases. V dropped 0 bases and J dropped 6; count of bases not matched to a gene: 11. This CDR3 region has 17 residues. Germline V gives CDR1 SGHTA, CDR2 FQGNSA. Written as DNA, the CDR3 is TGTGCCAGCAGCTTAGCTTCACGACAGGGTTGGACTCAGCCCCAGCATTTT. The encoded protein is CASSLASRQGWTQPQHF.

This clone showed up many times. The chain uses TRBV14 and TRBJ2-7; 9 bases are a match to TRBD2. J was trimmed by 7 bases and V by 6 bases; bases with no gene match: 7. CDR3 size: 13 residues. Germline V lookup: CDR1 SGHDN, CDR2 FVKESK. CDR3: CASRPSGTSEQYF. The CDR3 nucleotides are TGTGCCAGCAGGCCTAGCGGGACGAGTGAGCAGTACTTC.

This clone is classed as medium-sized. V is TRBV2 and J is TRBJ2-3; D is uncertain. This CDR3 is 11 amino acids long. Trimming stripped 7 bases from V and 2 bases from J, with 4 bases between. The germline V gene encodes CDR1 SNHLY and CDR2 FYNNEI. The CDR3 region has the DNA TGTGCCAGCACATTCACAGATACGCAGTATTTT. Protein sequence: CASTFTDTQYF. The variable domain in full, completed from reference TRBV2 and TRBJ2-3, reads EPEVTQTPSHQVTQMGQEVILRCVPISNHLYFYWYRQILGQKVEFLVSFYNNEISEKSEIFDDQFSVERPDGSNFTLKIRSTKLEDSAMYFCASTFTDTQYFGPGTRLTVL.

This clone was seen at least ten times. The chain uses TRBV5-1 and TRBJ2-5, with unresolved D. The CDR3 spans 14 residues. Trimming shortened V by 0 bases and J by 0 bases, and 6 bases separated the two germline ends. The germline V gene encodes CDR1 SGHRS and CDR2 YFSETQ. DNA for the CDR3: TGCGCCAGCAGCTTGGTGGTGTACCAAGAGACCCAGTACTTC. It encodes CASSLVVYQETQYF. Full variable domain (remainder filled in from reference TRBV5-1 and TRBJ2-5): KAGVTQTPRYLIKTRGQQVTLSCSPISGHRSVSWYQQTPGQGLQFLFEYFSETQRNKGNFPGRFSGRQFSNSRSEMNVSTLELGDSALYLCASSLVVYQETQYFGPGTRLLVL.

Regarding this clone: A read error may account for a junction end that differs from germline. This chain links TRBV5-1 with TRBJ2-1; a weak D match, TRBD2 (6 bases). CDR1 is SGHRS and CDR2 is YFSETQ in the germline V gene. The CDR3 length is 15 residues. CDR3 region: CASSSRSVGGNEHFF. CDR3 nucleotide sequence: TGCGCCAGCAGCTCGAGAAGTGTCGGGGGTAATGAGCATTTCTTC. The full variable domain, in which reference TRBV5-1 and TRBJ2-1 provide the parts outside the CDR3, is KAGVTQTPRYLIKTRGQQVTLSCSPISGHRSVSWYQQTPGQGLQFLFEYFSETQRNKGNFPGRFSGRQFSNSRSEMNVSTLELGDSALYLCASSSRSVGGNEHFFGPGTRLTVL.

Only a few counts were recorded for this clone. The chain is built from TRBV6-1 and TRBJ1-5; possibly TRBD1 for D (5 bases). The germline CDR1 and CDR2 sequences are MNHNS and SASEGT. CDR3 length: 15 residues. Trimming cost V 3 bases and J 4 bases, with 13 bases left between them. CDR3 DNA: TGTGCCAGCAGTGAGGGAGGGGTATGGAATCAGCCCCAGCATTTT. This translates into CASSEGGVWNQPQHF.

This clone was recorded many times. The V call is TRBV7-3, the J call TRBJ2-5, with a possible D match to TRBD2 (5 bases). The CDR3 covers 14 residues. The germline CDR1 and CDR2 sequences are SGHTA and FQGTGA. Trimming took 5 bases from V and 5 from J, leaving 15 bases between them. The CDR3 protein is CASSPQAVGETQYF. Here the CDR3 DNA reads TGTGCCAGCAGCCCCCAAGCGGTTGGGGAGACCCAGTACTTC.

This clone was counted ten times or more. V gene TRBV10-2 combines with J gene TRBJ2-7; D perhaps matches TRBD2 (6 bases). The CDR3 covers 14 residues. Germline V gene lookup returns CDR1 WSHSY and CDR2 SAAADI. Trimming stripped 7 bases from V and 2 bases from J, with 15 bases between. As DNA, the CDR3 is TGCGCCAGCACCACCGGAGGGGCGGCCTACGAGCAGTACTTC. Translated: CASTTGGAAYEQYF.

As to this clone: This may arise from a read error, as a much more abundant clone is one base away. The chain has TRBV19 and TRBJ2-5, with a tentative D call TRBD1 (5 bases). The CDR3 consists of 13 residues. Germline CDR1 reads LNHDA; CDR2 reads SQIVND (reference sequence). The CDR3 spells CASGDRSQQTQYF. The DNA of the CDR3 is TGTGCCAGTGGTGACAGATCCCAACAGACCCAGTACTTC.

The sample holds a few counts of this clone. For the CDR3, the DNA is TGTGCCAGCAGACCGGGACAGGGGCTCACCGGGGAGCTGTTTTTT. It is translated as CASRPGQGLTGELFF. J is TRBJ2-2 and V is TRBV6-1, with 10 bases identical to TRBD1. The V gene's germline CDR1 is MNHNS and CDR2 SASEGT. The CDR3 runs 15 residues. The ends lost 6 bases at V and 4 bases at J; junction bases unmatched: 5.

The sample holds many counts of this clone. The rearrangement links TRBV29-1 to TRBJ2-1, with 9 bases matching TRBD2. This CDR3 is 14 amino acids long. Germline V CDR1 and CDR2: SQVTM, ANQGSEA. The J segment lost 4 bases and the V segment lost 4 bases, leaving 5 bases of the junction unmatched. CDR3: CSVGLAGRYNEQFF. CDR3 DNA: TGCAGCGTTGGGCTAGCGGGACGGTACAATGAGCAGTTCTTC.

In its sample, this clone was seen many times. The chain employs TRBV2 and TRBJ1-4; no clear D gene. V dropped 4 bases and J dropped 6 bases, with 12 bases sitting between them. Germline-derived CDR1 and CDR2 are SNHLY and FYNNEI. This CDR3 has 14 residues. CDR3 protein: CASSVRRRDEKLFF. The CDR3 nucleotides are TGTGCCAGCAGTGTTCGCAGGCGTGATGAAAAACTGTTTTTT.

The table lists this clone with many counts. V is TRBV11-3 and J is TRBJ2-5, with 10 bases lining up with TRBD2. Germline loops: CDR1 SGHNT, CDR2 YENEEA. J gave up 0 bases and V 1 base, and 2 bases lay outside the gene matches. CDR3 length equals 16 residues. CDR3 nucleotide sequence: TGTGCCAGCAGCTTAGGGGGACTAGCGCACCAAGAGACCCAGTACTTC. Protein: CASSLGGLAHQETQYF. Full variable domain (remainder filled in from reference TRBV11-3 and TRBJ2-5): EAGVVQSPRYKIIEKKQPVAFWCNPISGHNTLYWYLQNLGQGPELLIRYENEEAVDDSQLPKDRFSAERLKGVDSTLKIQPAELGDSAVYLCASSLGGLAHQETQYFGPGTRLLVL.

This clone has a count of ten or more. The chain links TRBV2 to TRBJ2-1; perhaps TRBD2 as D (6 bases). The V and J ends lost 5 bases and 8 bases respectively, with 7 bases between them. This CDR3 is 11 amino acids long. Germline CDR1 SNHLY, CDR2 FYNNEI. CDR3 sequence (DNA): TGTGCCAGCAGTACGGGGGATGAGCAGTTCTTC. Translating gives CASSTGDEQFF. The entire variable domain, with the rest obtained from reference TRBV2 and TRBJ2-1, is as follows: EPEVTQTPSHQVTQMGQEVILRCVPISNHLYFYWYRQILGQKVEFLVSFYNNEISEKSEIFDDQFSVERPDGSNFTLKIRSTKLEDSAMYFCASSTGDEQFFGPGTRLTVL.

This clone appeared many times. The CDR3 protein is CASRERGSTDTQYF. DNA for the CDR3: TGTGCCAGCCGCGAGCGGGGGAGCACAGATACGCAGTATTTT. This chain connects TRBV27 to TRBJ2-3, with TRBD2 matching 8 bases. The V gene's germline CDR1 is MNHEY and CDR2 SMNVEV (reference sequence). The V and J ends lost 8 bases and 0 bases, in that order; junction bases with no gene match: 4. The CDR3 covers 14 residues.

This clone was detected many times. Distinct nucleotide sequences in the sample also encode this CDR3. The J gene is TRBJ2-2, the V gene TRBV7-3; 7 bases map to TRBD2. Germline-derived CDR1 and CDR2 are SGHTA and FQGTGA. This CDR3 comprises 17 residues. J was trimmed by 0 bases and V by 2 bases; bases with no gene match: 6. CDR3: CASSLAPGLANTGELFF. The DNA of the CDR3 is TGTGCCAGCAGCTTAGCCCCAGGACTAGCGAACACCGGGGAGCTGTTTTTT.